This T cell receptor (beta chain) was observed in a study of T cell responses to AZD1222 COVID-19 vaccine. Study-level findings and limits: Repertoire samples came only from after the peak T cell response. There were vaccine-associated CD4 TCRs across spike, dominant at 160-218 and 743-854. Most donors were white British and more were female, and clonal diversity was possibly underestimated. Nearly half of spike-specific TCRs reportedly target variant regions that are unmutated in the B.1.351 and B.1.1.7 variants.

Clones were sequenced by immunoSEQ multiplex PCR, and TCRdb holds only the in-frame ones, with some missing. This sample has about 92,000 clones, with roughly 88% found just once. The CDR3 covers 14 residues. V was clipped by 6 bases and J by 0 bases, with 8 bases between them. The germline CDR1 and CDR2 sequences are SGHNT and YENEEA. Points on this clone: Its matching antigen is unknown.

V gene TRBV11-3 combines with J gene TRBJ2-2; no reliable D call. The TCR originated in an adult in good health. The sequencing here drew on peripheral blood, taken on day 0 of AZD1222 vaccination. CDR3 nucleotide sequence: TGTGCCAGCAGACCCAACGCGAACACCGGGGAGCTGTTTTTT. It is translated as CASRPNANTGELFF. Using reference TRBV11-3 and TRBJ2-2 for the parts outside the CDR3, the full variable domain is EAGVVQSPRYKIIEKKQPVAFWCNPISGHNTLYWYLQNLGQGPELLIRYENEEAVDDSQLPKDRFSAERLKGVDSTLKIQPAELGDSAVYLCASRPNANTGELFFGEGSRLTVL.